The entry below gives a single T cell receptor (beta chain) sequence along with its context. The antigen is unknown. The record originates from a study of CXCR3-negative and CXCR3-positive naive CD8 T cells. Whole-study findings and limits: In both naive subsets diversity was comparably high, whereas memory CD8+ cells showed much lower diversity.

Germline values: CDR1 SGHTA, CDR2 FQGTGA. The CDR3 is 15 residues long. The libraries of TRB cDNA were constructed through 5' RACE using UMI labels. TCRdb re-called the 5' RACE reads; every CDR3 protein appears as one record, without DNA. The table lists 45,000 to 70,000 distinct CDR3 sequences, with 20% to 25% in the top ten. This receptor was identified in a human donor in good health. Some clones in this sample may be carry-over from other donors' samples. Sequencing used memory CD8+ T cells from blood. The V gene is TRBV7-3, the J gene TRBJ2-7; absent DNA, TCRdb's TRBD1 call cannot be checked. CDR3 region: CASSLFGTVAYEQYF.